Here is one TCR beta chain with its context. Antigen: not known. The data were taken from a study of shared clonotypes between healthy human individuals. Findings of the study overall: Sharing of clonotypes among donors was expected to vary with sequencing depth. Rarefaction showed sorted-subset sequencing was incomplete despite large depth.

Sequenced by immunoSEQ multiplex PCR; TCRdb stores in-frame clones only, minus some. The data contain approximately 720,000 clones, roughly 94% of them singletons. Terminally differentiated effector memory CD45RA+ cells were left out of the naive CD8 fraction, which was CD45RO-negative and positively selected for CCR7. The sequencing input was naive CD8+ T cells sorted from blood. The origin of this receptor is a man aged 30-40 years in good health.

CDR3 sequence (DNA): TGTGCCAGCAGCTTGGGAGGGACCTCTCGGGAGCAGTACTTC. It encodes CASSLGGTSREQYF. The V and J genes are TRBV7-9 and TRBJ2-7, with 7 positions matching TRBD2. The CDR3 runs 14 residues. V lost 3 bases and J lost 7; bases outside the gene matches: 9. Looked up from germline, CDR1 is SEHNR and CDR2 is FQNEAQ (reference sequence).